The clone carrying this T cell receptor beta chain was recorded only once. The data stem from a study of blood T cell repertoires in COVID-19. Libraries were prepared by immunoSEQ multiplex PCR; TCRdb keeps only in-frame clonotypes and omits some of them. Seen here are 190,000 or so clones, around 86% observed once, and the top ten hold about 8.6%. Adults between about 18 and 95 years of age took part from about two dozen US areas. CDR1 is SGHRS and CDR2 is YFSETQ in the germline V gene. The CDR3 is 13 amino acids. The V and J ends lost 0 bases and 5 bases respectively, with 5 bases between them. Sequencing input: PBMCs or T cells enriched from blood (not recorded which). The gene calls are TRBV5-1 and TRBJ2-2, with D possibly matching TRBD2 (5 bases). This receptor was taken from a woman aged 25 to 39 who had recovered from COVID-19. In DNA, the CDR3 is TGCGCCAGCAGCTTGGCGGGGACCGGGGAGCTGTTTTTT. Translated: CASSLAGTGELFF.